This T cell receptor beta chain was profiled in a study of CD8 T cells in ankylosing spondylitis. Study results and limitations: Reportedly, disease-linked clones are significantly enriched in ankylosing spondylitis patients' matched synovial fluid.

This clonotype turned up a few times. What it binds is unknown. This CDR3 spans 13 amino acids. V lost 6 bases and J 2 bases, leaving 10 bases between the germline ends. Germline assignment: CDR1 KGHSH and CDR2 LQKENI. Making the TCR beta libraries involved quantitative 5'-RACE with molecular barcodes. One entry per CDR3 protein results from TCRdb running MiXCR on the 5' RACE reads. The table has a few hundred thousand distinct CDR3 sequences, roughly 10% seen once. The sample taken for sequencing was blood, either unsorted or a sorted T cell fraction (not recorded which). The clonotype comes from a male donor with ankylosing spondylitis or in good health (not recorded which). The chain employs TRBV18 and TRBJ2-5; D is undetermined. The CDR3 sequence is CASSPEGQETQYF. The CDR3 DNA reads as TGTGCCAGCTCCCCCGAAGGGCAAGAGACCCAGTACTTC. Full variable domain (rest looked up from reference TRBV18 and TRBJ2-5): NAGVMQNPRHLVRRRGQEARLRCSPMKGHSHVYWYRQLPEEGLKFMVYLQKENIIDESGMPKERFSAEFPKEGPSILRIQQVVRGDSAAYFCASSPEGQETQYFGPGTRLLVL.